These 9 T cell receptor beta chains were sequenced from one sample in a study of T cell clonality in common variable immunodeficiency. Profiling relied on immunoSEQ multiplex PCR, and the TCRdb table lists in-frame clones only, not all of them. The sample counts about 42,000 clones, none seen once; the ten largest own over 1.1%. Sequenced input: peripheral blood mononuclear cells. Receptors originate from a person between 18 and 75 years old in good health.

This clone has a count of ten or more. The read ends 3 residues early relative to the CDR3; the germline J gene fills the gap. V and J are TRBV7-8 and TRBJ2-2, with a tentative D call TRBD1 (6 bases). CDR3 length: 15 amino acids. Germline CDR1 SGHVS, CDR2 FQNEAQ. V gave up 4 bases and J gave up 0 bases, with 9 bases separating them. Here the CDR3 reads CASSSRTANTGELFF. The sequenced part of the CDR3 DNA is TGTGCCAGCAGCTCCCGGACAGCGAACACCGGGGAG.

This clone was picked up many times. The CDR3 region is CASRGDGTGELFF. The sequenced part of the CDR3 DNA is TGTGCCAGCAGGGGCGATGGGACCGGGGAG. The chain has TRBV2 and TRBJ2-2, with D hard to call. The CDR3 goes on 3 residues after the read ends, and that part is filled in from the germline J gene. Germline V gives CDR1 SNHLY, CDR2 FYNNEI. The CDR3 contains 13 residues. Trimming took off 6 bases at V and 5 bases at J, with 10 bases between the two ends.

This clone was recorded many times. The missing CDR3 end, 3 residues past where the read stops, is filled in from the germline J gene. The chain employs TRBV5-3 and TRBJ1-2; 8 bases align to TRBD1. TRBV5-3 is labeled an ORF, and its function is uncertain. The CDR3 spans 14 residues. The J segment lost 7 bases and the V segment lost 1 base, leaving 6 bases of the junction unmatched. CDR3 bases read: TGTGCCAGAAGCTTGAGCAGGGGGCTGGGTGGC. This codes for CARSLSRGLGG. The entire CDR3 protein reads CARSLSRGLGGYTF.

This clone was observed many times. The read stops 3 residues short of the end of the CDR3; the missing end is completed from the germline J gene. The V gene is TRBV30, the J gene TRBJ2-4, with TRBD2 matching over 14 bases. This CDR3 has 15 amino acids. Germline-derived CDR1 and CDR2 are GTSNPN and SVGIG (reference sequence). V lost 2 bases and J lost 5; bases outside the gene matches: 2. CDR3 sequence reads: CAWSRTSGRQNIQYF. Partial CDR3 DNA: TGTGCCTGGAGTCGGACTAGCGGGAGGCAAAACATT.

At least ten counts were recorded for this clone. With the read ending 3 residues before the CDR3 end, the germline J gene is used to fill in that end. The J gene is TRBJ1-1, the V gene TRBV29-1; D is uncertain. V lost 4 bases, J lost 3 bases, and 9 bases lay in between. The CDR3 consists of 12 residues. The germline gives CDR1 SQVTM, CDR2 ANQGSEA. The CDR3 is CSVVRQDTEAFF. CDR3 bases read: TGCAGCGTTGTCCGTCAGGACACTGAA.

This clone was picked up many times. The read terminates 3 residues before the CDR3 end, so the remaining end is supplied by the germline J gene. V gene TRBV30 combines with J gene TRBJ1-6; 11 nucleotides agree with TRBD1. The CDR3 runs 15 residues. V gave up 2 bases and J gave up 6 bases; unmatched junction bases: 3. Germline-derived CDR1 and CDR2 are GTSNPN and SVGIG (reference sequence). CDR3 sequence reads: CAWSYGQGANSPLHF. The sequenced part of the CDR3 DNA is TGTGCCTGGAGTTACGGACAGGGGGCTAATTCACCC.

This clone appeared many times. The DNA ends 3 residues before the CDR3 does, and the rest of the CDR3 is filled in from the germline J gene. The chain has TRBV6-2 or TRBV6-3 and TRBJ1-2, with a weak D call TRBD1 (5 bases). Trimming took 7 bases from V and 4 from J, leaving 13 bases between them. The CDR3 runs to 13 residues. From germline, CDR1 is MNHEY and CDR2 SVGEGT. The CDR3 protein is CASTRGGSYGYTF. The sequenced part of the CDR3 DNA is TGTGCCAGCACCCGGGGGGGTTCCTATGGC.

This clone occurred many times. The sequence runs out 3 residues before the end of the CDR3; the remainder is reconstructed from the germline J gene. The J gene is TRBJ1-2, the V gene TRBV5-1; 7 bases line up with TRBD1. The CDR3 is 15 amino acids. Trimming removed 4 bases from V and 4 bases from J; junction bases left unmatched: 10. Germline V gene sequence: CDR1 SGHRS, CDR2 YFSETQ. The CDR3 region is CASSPATGKSYGYTF. The part of the CDR3 DNA that was read is TGCGCCAGCAGCCCGGCGACAGGGAAGTCCTATGGC. The full variable domain, in which reference TRBV5-1 and TRBJ1-2 provide the parts outside the CDR3, is KAGVTQTPRYLIKTRGQQVTLSCSPISGHRSVSWYQQTPGQGLQFLFEYFSETQRNKGNFPGRFSGRQFSNSRSEMNVSTLELGDSALYLCASSPATGKSYGYTFGSGTRLTVV.

This clone has ten or more counts. The CDR3 region is CASSIGGVSYNEQFF. Partial CDR3 DNA: TGTGCCAGTAGTATTGGCGGCGTCTCCTACAATGAG. This chain links TRBV19 with TRBJ2-1; D remains ambiguous. The DNA ends 3 residues before the CDR3 does, and the rest of the CDR3 is filled in from the germline J gene. Germline CDR1 LNHDA, CDR2 SQIVND (reference sequence). The CDR3 is made up of 15 amino acids. Trimming pared 3 bases from V and 0 bases from J, leaving 9 bases between.